One and the same sample provided the 19 T cell receptor beta chains below, sequenced in a study of T cells in Graves' hyperthyroidism and ophthalmopathy (dated by TCRdb to about 2019). Receptor amplification or capture employed multiplex PCR. TCRdb names Illumina HiSeq 2000 as the instrument used. The TCR beta CDR3 regions were amplified from RNA transcripts. A first-round RT-PCR of the TCR CDR3 used the HTBI primer set with the Qiagen OneStep RT-PCR kit. Clones were called with MiXCR by TCRdb after fastp trimmed the public reads at Q25, and only in-frame beta chains were retained. Each CDR3 protein appears once, grouped with its most common genes and DNA. This sample lists roughly 580,000 distinct CDR3 sequences; over 11% were detected once. The biggest ten clones account for about 5.8% of the sample. Sequencing was carried out using blood. Receptors originate from a woman aged 25 to 39 with Graves' hyperthyroidism that later progressed to Graves' ophthalmopathy.

This chain uses TRBV5-8 with TRBJ2-1; 9 bases map to TRBD2. The length of the CDR3 is 13 residues. The V gene end was trimmed by 4 bases and the J gene end by 6 bases; junction bases not matched to a gene: 2. Germline CDR1 reads SGHTS; CDR2 reads YDEGEE. CDR3 amino acids: CASSAGGPNEQFF. DNA of the CDR3: TGTGCCAGCAGCGCGGGAGGGCCCAATGAGCAGTTCTTC.

This clonotype has a count of ten or more. J is TRBJ1-2 and V is TRBV11-2; maybe TRBD1 (6 bases). Germline CDR1 reads SGHAT; CDR2 reads FQNNGV. The CDR3 is 16 amino acids. Deletions cut 5 bases from V and 5 bases from J, with 21 bases between. CDR3 DNA sequence: TGTGCCAGCAGCCCAAGAGGGGGGGGTGGGAGGTATGGCTACACCTTC. It is translated as CASSPRGGGGRYGYTF.

In DNA form, the CDR3 reads TGCAGTGCTAGAGATGGGCCAGCGGGTTACGAGCAGTACTTC. It encodes CSARDGPAGYEQYF. The J gene is TRBJ2-7, the V gene TRBV20-1; a weak D match, TRBD2 (6 bases). The CDR3 extends over 14 amino acids. Per the germline V gene, CDR1 is DFQATT and CDR2 is SNEGSKA (reference sequence). Trimming took off 0 bases at V and 4 bases at J, with 13 bases between the two ends.

V gene TRBV4-2 combines with J gene TRBJ1-4, with 7 bases matching TRBD1. Trimming removed 0 bases from V and 8 bases from J; junction bases left unmatched: 9. The length of the CDR3 is 16 residues. CDR1 and CDR2 from the germline V gene are LGHNA and YNFKEQ. CDR3 amino acids: CASSQETGARGEKLFF. CDR3 coding DNA: TGTGCCAGCAGCCAAGAAACAGGGGCGCGTGGGGAAAAACTGTTTTTT.

This clonotype has ten or more counts. This chain joins TRBV6-1 and TRBJ1-2, with D perhaps matching TRBD1 (6 bases). V lost 7 bases to trimming and J lost 4 bases, with 16 bases between them. Per germline, CDR1 MNHNS and CDR2 SASEGT. The CDR3 extends over 14 amino acids. The CDR3 here is CASTLGWGLYGYTF. The CDR3 DNA is TGTGCCAGCACCTTAGGTTGGGGGCTCTATGGCTACACCTTC.

This chain joins TRBV6-1 and TRBJ2-1; D is ambiguous. Germline lookup yields CDR1 MNHNS and CDR2 SASEGT. The ends were cut back, 4 bases at V and 6 bases at J, with 13 bases in the middle. This CDR3 contains 14 residues. In nucleotides, the CDR3 is TGTGCCAGCAGTGTAACCGAGAGCCCCAATGAGCAGTTCTTC. This sequence encodes CASSVTESPNEQFF.

Ten or more counts support this clonotype. The genes are TRBV12-3 or TRBV12-4 and TRBJ2-1; D not resolved. Trimming shortened V by 1 base and J by 2 bases, and 12 bases separated the two germline ends. The CDR3 length is 16 residues. Written as DNA, the CDR3 is TGTGCCAGCAGTTTAGAGGGCGGTACGGCCTACAATGAGCAGTTCTTC. Translated, it gives CASSLEGGTAYNEQFF.

This clonotype was recorded many times. The chain is built from TRBV20-1 and TRBJ1-2; D perhaps matches TRBD1 (5 bases). V lost 6 bases and J lost 8, with 19 bases in between. The CDR3 extends over 13 amino acids. CDR1 and CDR2 (germline): DFQATT, SNEGSKA (reference sequence). CDR3 loop: CSAKGQSLTGYTF. CDR3 DNA: TGCAGTGCCAAGGGGCAGTCATTAACCGGCTACACCTTC.

This clonotype was observed a few times. The chain combines TRBV29-1 with TRBJ2-1, with 8 bases fitting TRBD2. Germline trimming cut 4 bases from V and 2 bases from J; bases unmatched to any gene: 10. Germline CDR1 and CDR2: SQVTM and ANQGSEA. There are 16 residues in the CDR3. For the CDR3, the DNA is TGCAGCGTTGGGGGCCTAACTAGCGGTACCTACAATGAGCAGTTCTTC. Protein sequence: CSVGGLTSGTYNEQFF.

Many counts were recorded for this clonotype. This chain joins TRBV5-5 and TRBJ1-5, with D perhaps matching TRBD1 (6 bases). V was clipped by 0 bases and J by 6 bases, with 13 bases between them. Germline V gene lookup returns CDR1 SGHKS and CDR2 YYEKEE (reference sequence). CDR3 length equals 15 residues. CDR3 sequence reads: CASSLEQGTVQPQHF. As DNA, the CDR3 is TGTGCCAGCAGCTTGGAACAGGGCACCGTTCAGCCCCAGCATTTT.

There are many counts of this clonotype. V gene TRBV29-1 combines with J gene TRBJ2-2, with 13 positions matching TRBD2. Germline V lookup: CDR1 SQVTM, CDR2 ANQGSEA. V dropped 4 bases and J dropped 5; count of bases not matched to a gene: 4. CDR3 length equals 15 residues. The CDR3 loop reads CSVVTGLAGTGELFF. Written as DNA, the CDR3 is TGCAGCGTTGTTACGGGACTAGCGGGAACCGGGGAGCTGTTTTTT.

This clonotype was counted ten times or more. The chain is built from TRBV7-2 and TRBJ2-2; D is unclear. There are 14 residues in the CDR3. The ends were cut back, 1 base at V and 5 bases at J, with 8 bases in the middle. Germline CDR1 reads SGHTA; CDR2 reads FQGNSA. The CDR3 loop reads CASSLGQTTGELFF. In DNA, the CDR3 is TGTGCCAGCAGCTTAGGGCAGACAACCGGGGAGCTGTTTTTT.

This clonotype was picked up one time. This rearrangement joins TRBV4-1 to TRBJ2-1; weak D call: TRBD2 (6 bases). Trimming removed 4 bases from V and 9 bases from J, with 13 bases in between. The CDR3 has 13 residues. Germline-derived CDR1 and CDR2 are MGHRA and YSYEKL. CDR3 DNA: TGCGCCAGCAGCCCGGACTACCTAGGTGAGCAGTTCTTC. Translated, it gives CASSPDYLGEQFF.

This clonotype was seen at least ten times. CDR3 nucleotides: TGCAGTGCTAGGGCCGGCCGGGGCACAGATACGCAGTATTTT. Residues: CSARAGRGTDTQYF. The V gene is TRBV20-1, the J gene TRBJ2-3; no definite D call. Germline loops: CDR1 DFQATT, CDR2 SNEGSKA (reference sequence). Trimming removed 3 bases at V and 1 base at J, with 11 bases between. CDR3 length equals 14 residues.

This clonotype was counted many times. This chain connects TRBV12-3 or TRBV12-4 to TRBJ1-1; D not resolved. The CDR3 loop spans 11 amino acids. Between the trimmed V and J ends, which lost 5 bases and 8 bases, there was a span of 9 bases. In DNA form, the CDR3 reads TGTGCCAGCAGTCAAACAGCGGAAGCTTTCTTT. Its protein product is CASSQTAEAFF.

The table lists this clonotype with many counts. The CDR3 nucleotides read TGTGCCAGCAGCTTAGGTACTAGCGGGAGCCAAGAGACCCAGTACTTC. Its protein product is CASSLGTSGSQETQYF. The chain is built from TRBV7-2 and TRBJ2-5; 11 bases line up with TRBD2. Germline V gene sequence: CDR1 SGHTA, CDR2 FQGNSA. The CDR3 totals 16 residues. V was pared by 1 base and J by 1 base, with 2 bases of the junction left unmatched. The full variable domain, rest sourced from reference TRBV7-2 and TRBJ2-5, is GAGVSQSPSNKVTEKGKDVELRCDPISGHTALYWYRQSLGQGLEFLIYFQGNSAPDKSGLPSDRFSAERTGGSVSTLTIQRTQQEDSAVYLCASSLGTSGSQETQYFGPGTRLLVL.

This clonotype was counted ten times or more. The V and J genes are TRBV19 and TRBJ2-1, with D possibly being TRBD1 (6 bases). Germline lookup yields CDR1 LNHDA and CDR2 SQIVND (reference sequence). V was clipped by 4 bases and J by 10 bases, with 11 bases between them. The length of the CDR3 is 12 residues. CDR3 bases: TGTGCCAGTAGTAGTGGGGGCGGGGAGCAGTTCTTC. Its translation: CASSSGGGEQFF.

This clonotype was seen many times. The V and J genes are TRBV4-1 and TRBJ2-3; the D gene is possibly TRBD2 (7 bases). The CDR3 is made up of 14 amino acids. The V gene's germline CDR1 is MGHRA and CDR2 YSYEKL. Between the trimmed V and J ends, which lost 2 bases and 5 bases, there was a span of 11 bases. The CDR3 bases are TGCGCCAGCAGCCAAAAGGGGGGGAGAGATACGCAGTATTTT. This translates into CASSQKGGRDTQYF.

This clonotype was observed at least ten times. The genes are TRBV10-2 and TRBJ1-1; D not resolved. Germline assignment: CDR1 WSHSY and CDR2 SAAADI. With 6 bases removed from V and 2 bases from J, the gap between germline ends came to 10 bases. The CDR3 length is 13 residues. The CDR3 region is CASSQRENTEAFF. The CDR3, as DNA: TGCGCCAGCAGCCAGAGGGAAAACACTGAAGCTTTCTTT.